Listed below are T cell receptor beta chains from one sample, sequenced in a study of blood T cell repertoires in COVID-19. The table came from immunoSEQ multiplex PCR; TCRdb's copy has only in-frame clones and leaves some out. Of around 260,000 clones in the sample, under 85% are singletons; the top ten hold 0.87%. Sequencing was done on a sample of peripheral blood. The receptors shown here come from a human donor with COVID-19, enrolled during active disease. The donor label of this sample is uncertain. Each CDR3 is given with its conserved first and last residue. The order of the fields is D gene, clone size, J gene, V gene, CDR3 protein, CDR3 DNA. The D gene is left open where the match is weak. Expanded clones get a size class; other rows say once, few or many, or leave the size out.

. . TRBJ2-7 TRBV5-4 CASSLVGAPHEQYF TGTGCCAGCAGCTTGGTGGGGGCGCCCCACGAGCAGTACTTC
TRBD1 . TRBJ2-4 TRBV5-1 CASSWVGQGDIQYF TGCGCCAGCAGCTGGGTGGGACAGGGTGATATTCAGTACTTC
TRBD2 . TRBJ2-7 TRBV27 CASSPLREGPPYEQYF TGTGCCAGCAGTCCCCTTCGGGAGGGGCCTCCCTACGAGCAGTACTTC
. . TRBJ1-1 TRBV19 CASSRSTATGSNTEAFF TGTGCCAGTAGTAGAAGTACAGCAACAGGGTCTAATACTGAAGCTTTCTTT
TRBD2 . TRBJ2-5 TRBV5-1 CASSLIGGGYQETQYF TGCGCCAGCAGCTTGATTGGCGGGGGATATCAAGAGACCCAGTACTTC
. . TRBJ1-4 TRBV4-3 CASSLGTGTNEKLFF TGCGCCAGCAGCCTGGGCACAGGGACTAATGAAAAACTGTTTTTT
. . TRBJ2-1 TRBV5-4 CASSSNRGGVQFF TGTGCCAGCAGCTCGAACAGGGGGGGAGTGCAGTTCTTC
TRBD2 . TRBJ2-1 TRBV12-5 CASGLTREISYNEQFF TGTGCTAGTGGTTTGACGCGGGAGATCTCCTACAATGAGCAGTTCTTC
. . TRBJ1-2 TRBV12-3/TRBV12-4 CASSWALYGYTF TGTGCCAGCAGTTGGGCTCTGTATGGCTACACCTTC
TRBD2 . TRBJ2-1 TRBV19 CASSIILAAYNEQFF TGTGCCAGTAGTATTATACTAGCGGCCTACAATGAGCAGTTCTTC
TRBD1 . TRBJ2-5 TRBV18 CASSQGAEQETQYF TGTGCCAGCTCTCAGGGGGCGGAACAAGAGACCCAGTACTTC
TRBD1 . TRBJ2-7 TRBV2 CASSGTGRYEQYF TGTGCCAGCAGTGGGACAGGCCGCTACGAGCAGTACTTC
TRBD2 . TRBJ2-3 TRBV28 CASSRLAGPTDTQYF TGTGCCAGCAGTAGACTAGCGGGGCCCACAGATACGCAGTATTTT
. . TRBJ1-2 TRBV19 CASSVDSNYGYTF TGTGCCAGTAGTGTCGACAGTAACTATGGCTACACCTTC
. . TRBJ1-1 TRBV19 CASSPGLGTEAFF TGTGCCAGTAGTCCGGGTCTGGGCACTGAAGCTTTCTTT
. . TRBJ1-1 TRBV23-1 CASLYRNQTLFLNTEAFF TGCGCCAGCCTATACAGGAACCAGACACTCTTCTTGAACACTGAAGCTTTCTTT
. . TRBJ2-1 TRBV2 CASRRDTVNNEQFF TGTGCCAGCAGACGGGACACCGTAAACAATGAGCAGTTCTTC
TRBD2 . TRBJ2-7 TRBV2 CASREGLAEGYEQYF TGTGCCAGCAGGGAGGGACTAGCGGAGGGTTACGAGCAGTACTTC
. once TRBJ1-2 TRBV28 CASTVSDRSGYTF TGTGCCAGCACCGTGTCGGACAGAAGTGGCTACACCTTC
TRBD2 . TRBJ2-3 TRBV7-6 CATQTLAGGPNTQYF TGTGCCACCCAAACCTTAGCGGGAGGGCCGAATACGCAGTATTTT
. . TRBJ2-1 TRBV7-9 CASSERPKQFF TGTGCCAGCAGCGAGCGCCCCAAGCAGTTCTTC
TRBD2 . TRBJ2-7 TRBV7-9 CASGGRASYEQYF TGTGCCAGCGGCGGGAGGGCCTCCTACGAGCAGTACTTC
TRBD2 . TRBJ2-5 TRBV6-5 CASSYGDGGSQETQYF TGTGCCAGCAGTTACGGAGACGGCGGGAGTCAAGAGACCCAGTACTTC
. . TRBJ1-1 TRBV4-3 CASSQDLRTYAMAFF TGCGCCAGCAGCCAAGATTTGAGGACATATGCCATGGCTTTCTTT